These 12 T cell receptor beta chains share one sample of origin, sequenced in a study of T-cell memory formation after mild COVID-19. A single record per CDR3 protein comes from TCRdb applying MiXCR to the 5' RACE reads. There are just under 550,000 distinct CDR3 sequences in the sample; around 21% occur only once, and approximately 12% lies in the top ten. Sequenced sample: PBMCs or a T cell subset sorted from them (not recorded which). The receptors were gathered from an adult woman who had mild COVID-19 (a few samples of this study predate the infection). Cell type and time point are not known.

This clonotype was recorded a few times. The CDR3 bases are TGTGCCTGGAACCCCCAGCGGGAGGGCGTAAAGACCCAGTACTTC. Translated, it gives CAWNPQREGVKTQYF. The rearrangement links TRBV30 to TRBJ2-5, with 10 bases fitting TRBD2. Per germline, CDR1 GTSNPN and CDR2 SVGIG (reference sequence). The CDR3 spans 15 residues. After removal of 4 bases from V and 6 bases from J, the junction contained 11 bases not matched to a gene.

This clonotype has a handful of counts. The CDR3 carries no conserved terminal phenylalanine or tryptophan, so it likely arises from a read error. No DNA is shown, since the ends of the CDR3 on it are uncertain; the CDR3 is the one TCRdb lists. The chain's CDR3 is CASRPGQGFS. The chain combines TRBV12-3 or TRBV12-4 with TRBJ1-6; whether TRBD1, the table's D call, matches the DNA was not checked. 10 amino acids form the CDR3, both terminal residues included.

This chain links TRBV4-2 with TRBJ1-5; a possible D gene is TRBD1 (6 bases). Germline CDR1 is LGHNA and CDR2 is YNFKEQ. This CDR3 has 15 residues. Trimming took 0 bases from V and 6 from J, leaving 12 bases between them. Here the CDR3 reads CASSQDLQGTQPQHF. The CDR3 DNA sequence: TGTGCCAGCAGCCAAGATCTACAGGGCACTCAGCCCCAGCATTTT.

The V gene is TRBV12-3 or TRBV12-4, the J gene TRBJ2-5; 9 nucleotides match TRBD2. This CDR3 is built from 16 residues. Trimming removed 6 bases from V and 7 bases from J; junction bases left unmatched: 15. The CDR3 loop is CASSPHASGGYRTQYF. The CDR3, as DNA: TGTGCCAGCAGCCCACATGCCAGCGGGGGGTATCGGACCCAGTACTTC.

The chain has TRBV2 and TRBJ1-2; no reliable D call. The V end lost 3 bases, the J end lost 8 bases, and 10 bases lay between the germline ends. Germline CDR1 reads SNHLY; CDR2 reads FYNNEI. This CDR3 contains 12 residues. DNA for the CDR3: TGTGCCAGCAGTGACACGGGCAAGGGCTACACCTTC. Amino acid sequence: CASSDTGKGYTF.

In its sample, this clonotype was seen many times. The chain joins TRBV4-1 to TRBJ2-7; D is undetermined. This CDR3 spans 15 amino acids. Germline lookup yields CDR1 MGHRA and CDR2 YSYEKL. V gave up 1 base and J gave up 4 bases, with 14 bases separating them. CDR3 sequence (DNA): TGCGCCAGCAGCCAAGGATTGAGGCTAGATTACGAGCAGTACTTC. Translated, it gives CASSQGLRLDYEQYF.

This chain joins TRBV19 and TRBJ2-1; 8 bases match TRBD2. V lost 0 bases to trimming and J lost 1 base; unmatched junction nucleotides: 17. Germline CDR1 and CDR2: LNHDA and SQIVND (reference sequence). The CDR3 is made up of 21 amino acids. The CDR3 region is CASSIELIIGLAGGSYNEQFF. CDR3 DNA sequence: TGTGCCAGTAGTATAGAGTTAATAATTGGGCTAGCGGGTGGTTCCTACAATGAGCAGTTCTTC.

CDR3 bases: TGCGCCAGCAGCCTTCCCGGACAGGGCTATGGCTACACCTTC. Its protein product is CASSLPGQGYGYTF. The gene calls are TRBV5-1 and TRBJ1-2, with 8 bases identical to TRBD1. This CDR3 comprises 14 residues. Trimming removed 4 bases from V and 4 bases from J; junction bases left unmatched: 6. CDR1 SGHRS and CDR2 YFSETQ come from the germline V gene.

The chain couples TRBV20-1 to TRBJ2-7; 11 bases line up with TRBD2. The germline gives CDR1 DFQATT, CDR2 SNEGSKA (reference sequence). This CDR3 is 16 amino acids long. V was pared by 5 bases and J by 0 bases, with 9 bases of the junction left unmatched. The CDR3 region is CSAWLAGGKISYEQYF. CDR3 DNA sequence: TGCAGTGCTTGGCTAGCGGGGGGCAAAATCTCCTACGAGCAGTACTTC.

This chain connects TRBV14 to TRBJ2-2; D possibly corresponds to TRBD1 (5 bases). V gave up 4 bases and J gave up 4 bases, with 13 bases separating them. Germline V gives CDR1 SGHDN, CDR2 FVKESK. The CDR3 has 15 amino acids. The CDR3 sequence is CASSPQAGPTGELFF. The CDR3 DNA is TGTGCCAGCAGCCCTCAGGCAGGGCCCACCGGGGAGCTGTTTTTT.

This clonotype turned up a few times. This sequence joins TRBV11-1 and TRBJ2-1; 10 nucleotides line up with TRBD1. The CDR3 runs to 15 residues. The V gene end was trimmed by 5 bases and the J gene end by 8 bases; junction bases not matched to a gene: 9. Germline V gene data show CDR1 as SGHAT and CDR2 as FQDESV (reference sequence). For the CDR3, the DNA is TGTGCCAGCAGCAAACGGACAGGGGGGATGGATGAGCAGTTCTTC. This translates into CASSKRTGGMDEQFF.

This clonotype was found many times. The rearrangement links TRBV4-2 to TRBJ2-5; 13 bases map to TRBD2. Trimming cost V 1 base and J 9 bases; bases outside gene matches: 5. The V gene's germline CDR1 is LGHNA and CDR2 YNFKEQ. The CDR3 sequence is 15 residues long. CDR3 loop: CASSQGGLAGDSQYF. CDR3 coding DNA: TGTGCCAGCAGCCAAGGCGGACTAGCGGGAGATTCCCAGTACTTC.